These T cell receptor beta chains were read from a single sample in a study of T cell repertoires in cytomegalovirus infection. TCRdb independently ran MiXCR on the reads; one entry per CDR3 protein. Among 250,000 to 300,000 distinct CDR3 sequences listed, over 8% were seen once. Sequenced input: PBMCs. These TCRs come from a human donor in good health (CMV status not recorded). Some clones in this sample may be carry-over from other donors' samples. Both conserved end residues are part of each CDR3. The size field is filled for only some rows; it gives once, few, many or a size class.

TRBV14	TRBJ1-4	-	CASSQVGRPEKLFF
TRBV7-2	TRBJ2-2	few	CASSWGTSGSGELFF
TRBV27	TRBJ2-1	-	CASRIVGRAKGEQFF
TRBV7-8	TRBJ1-2	many	CASSLRVSPNYGYTF
TRBV12-5	TRBJ2-1	few	CASGSPTSGNIYNEQFF
TRBV7-9	TRBJ2-1	few	CASSLRGSRKQFF
TRBV7-2	TRBJ1-2	many	CASSSPWQGADYTF
TRBV20-1	TRBJ2-7	-	CSAPGTSKSEQYF
TRBV19	TRBJ1-1	many	CASSTGQGNTEAFF
TRBV19	TRBJ2-1	many	CASRAWNEQFF
TRBV7-9	TRBJ2-6	-	CASSLGGSSGANVLTF
TRBV7-2	TRBJ2-7	few	CASSLVPAGGSREQYF
TRBV5-4	TRBJ2-1	-	CASSLEGPGDSSYNEQFF
TRBV28	TRBJ1-2	many	CASSFKGTNYGYTF
TRBV19	TRBJ1-4	-	CASSIVGQGAEKLFF
TRBV7-9	TRBJ1-1	many	CASRSVGPEAFF
TRBV28	TRBJ1-6	many	CASRSPEEEPNSPLHF
TRBV7-2	TRBJ1-6	many	CASSLGGALYNSPLHF
TRBV6-5	TRBJ2-2	many	CASSPLGLTTGELFF
TRBV7-2	TRBJ1-4	many	CASRRAGYNEKLFF
TRBV7-2	TRBJ2-1	many	CASSLMPGLANNEQFF
TRBV6-2/TRBV6-3	TRBJ2-5	many	CASSYSGGETQYF
TRBV25-1	TRBJ1-6	many	CASRGTGNSPLHF
TRBV11-2	TRBJ2-2	few	CASSRGQGAPQFLFF
TRBV7-2	TRBJ1-5	many	CASSLVWTGNSNQPQHF
TRBV5-1	TRBJ2-6	few	CASSQGGGSGANVLTF
TRBV7-2	TRBJ1-1	many	CASSLQGSTANTEAFF
TRBV28	TRBJ1-1	many	CASSSRYTEAFF
TRBV7-2	TRBJ2-1	many	CASSLPPTSPSLNEQFF
TRBV28	TRBJ1-4	-	CASSLYPGSEKLFF
TRBV12-3/TRBV12-4	TRBJ2-2	many	CASRLREGRTGELFF
TRBV7-3	TRBJ2-1	many	CASSLRPPDHTNEQFF
TRBV7-2	TRBJ1-6	-	CASSKRQGGYNSPLHF
TRBV7-2	TRBJ2-7	many	CASSLGDTGAGYEQYF
TRBV20-1	TRBJ1-6	-	CSARDSGTERNSPLHF
TRBV5-4	TRBJ1-1	many	CASSSKRPLNTEAFF
TRBV3-1	TRBJ1-2	many	CASSVGQNYGYTF
TRBV20-1	TRBJ2-7	many	CSATGGELSEQYF
TRBV7-2	TRBJ1-1	many	CASSLGGSTNTEAFF
TRBV19	TRBJ1-6	few	CASSPSAAGSPLHF
TRBV28	TRBJ1-2	-	CASSSLPRGYTF
TRBV7-2	TRBJ2-7	many	CASSLALGGGEQYF
TRBV5-1	TRBJ2-7	-	CASSPGTVQYEQYF
TRBV15	TRBJ2-3	-	CATSSGQVLRNTDTQYF
TRBV7-3	TRBJ1-1	many	CASSDGTEAFF
TRBV7-2	TRBJ2-2	-	CASRLAGGVGELFF
TRBV28	TRBJ2-5	many	CASSSSGGLETQYF
TRBV7-2	TRBJ2-5	many	CASSLILQGAETQYF
TRBV12-3/TRBV12-4	TRBJ1-5	few	CASSLLGRSNQPQHF
TRBV20-1	TRBJ2-1	-	CSARGARGGDEQFF
TRBV7-2	TRBJ1-6	many	CASSLGEAGTGRRLSPLHF